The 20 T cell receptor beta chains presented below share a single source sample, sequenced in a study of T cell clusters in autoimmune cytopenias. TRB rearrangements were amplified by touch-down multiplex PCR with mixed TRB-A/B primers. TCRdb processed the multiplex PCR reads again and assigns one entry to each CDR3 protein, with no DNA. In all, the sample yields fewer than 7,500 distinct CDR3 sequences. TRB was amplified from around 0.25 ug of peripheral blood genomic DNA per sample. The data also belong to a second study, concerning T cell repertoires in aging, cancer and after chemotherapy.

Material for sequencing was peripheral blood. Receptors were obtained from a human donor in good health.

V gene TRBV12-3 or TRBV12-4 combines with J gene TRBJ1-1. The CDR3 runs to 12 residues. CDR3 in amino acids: CASSNINTEAFF.

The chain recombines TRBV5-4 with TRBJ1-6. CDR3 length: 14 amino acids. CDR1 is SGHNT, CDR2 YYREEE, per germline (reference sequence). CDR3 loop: CASSSNYRNSPLHF.

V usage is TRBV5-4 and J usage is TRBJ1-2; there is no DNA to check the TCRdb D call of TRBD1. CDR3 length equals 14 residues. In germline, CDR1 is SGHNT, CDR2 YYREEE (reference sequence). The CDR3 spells CASSLDPDSDGYTF.

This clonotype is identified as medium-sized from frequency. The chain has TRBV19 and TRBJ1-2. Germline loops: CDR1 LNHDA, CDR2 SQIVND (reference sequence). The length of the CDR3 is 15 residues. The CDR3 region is CASSAYEGQEGGYTF. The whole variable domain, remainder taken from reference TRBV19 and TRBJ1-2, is DGGITQSPKYLFRKEGQNVTLSCEQNLNHDAMYWYRQDPGQGLRLIYYSQIVNDFQKGDIAEGYSVSREKKESFPLTVTSAQKNPTAFYLCASSAYEGQEGGYTFGSGTRLTVV.

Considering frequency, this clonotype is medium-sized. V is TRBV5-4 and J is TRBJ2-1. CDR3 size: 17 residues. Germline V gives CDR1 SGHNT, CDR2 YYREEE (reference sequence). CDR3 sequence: CASRQNTTGSSYNEQFF.

The chain's CDR3 is CASSFDFTGEQYF. V gene TRBV5-4 combines with J gene TRBJ2-7. CDR1 is SGHNT, CDR2 YYREEE, per germline (reference sequence). This CDR3 is 13 amino acids long.

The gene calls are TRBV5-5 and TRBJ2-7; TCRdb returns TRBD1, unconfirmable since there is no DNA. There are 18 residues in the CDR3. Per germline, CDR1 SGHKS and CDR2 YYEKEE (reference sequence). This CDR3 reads CASSFEQGSEIGIYEQYF.

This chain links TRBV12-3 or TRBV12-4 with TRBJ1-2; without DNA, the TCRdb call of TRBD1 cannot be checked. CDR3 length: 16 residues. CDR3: CASSYSGQGAGYGYTF.

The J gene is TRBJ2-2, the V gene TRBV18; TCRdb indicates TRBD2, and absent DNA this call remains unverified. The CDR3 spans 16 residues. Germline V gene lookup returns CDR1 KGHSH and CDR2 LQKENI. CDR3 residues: CASSPKSGRDTGELFF.

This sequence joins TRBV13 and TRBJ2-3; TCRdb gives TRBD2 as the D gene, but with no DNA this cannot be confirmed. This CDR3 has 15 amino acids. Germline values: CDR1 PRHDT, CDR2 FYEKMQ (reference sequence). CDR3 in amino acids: CASRGLAGLLDTQYF.

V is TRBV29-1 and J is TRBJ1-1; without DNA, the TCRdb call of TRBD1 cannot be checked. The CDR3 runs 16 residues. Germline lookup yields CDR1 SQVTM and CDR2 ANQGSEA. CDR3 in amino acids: CSAEDLTGQGVTEAFF.

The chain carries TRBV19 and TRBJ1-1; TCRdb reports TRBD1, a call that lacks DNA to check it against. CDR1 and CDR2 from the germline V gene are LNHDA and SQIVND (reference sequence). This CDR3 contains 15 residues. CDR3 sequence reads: CASSIDRGVNTEAFF.

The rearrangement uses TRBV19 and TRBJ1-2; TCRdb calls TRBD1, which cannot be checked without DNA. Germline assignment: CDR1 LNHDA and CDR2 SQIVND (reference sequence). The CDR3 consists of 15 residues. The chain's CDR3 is CASSIDGTGSDGYTF.

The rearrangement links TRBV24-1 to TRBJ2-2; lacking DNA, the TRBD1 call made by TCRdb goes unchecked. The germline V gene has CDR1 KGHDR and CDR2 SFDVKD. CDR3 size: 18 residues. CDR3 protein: CATSDWTGQGANTGELFF.

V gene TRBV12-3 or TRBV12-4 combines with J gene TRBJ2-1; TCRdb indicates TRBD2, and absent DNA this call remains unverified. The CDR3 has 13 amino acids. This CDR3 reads CASRPLGRDEQFF.

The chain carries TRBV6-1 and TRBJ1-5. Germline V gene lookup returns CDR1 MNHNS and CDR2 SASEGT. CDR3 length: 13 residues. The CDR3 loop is CASSYRDGQPQHF.

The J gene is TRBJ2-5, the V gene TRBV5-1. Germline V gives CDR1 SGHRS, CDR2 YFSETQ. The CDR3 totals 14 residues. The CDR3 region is CASSLRRPQETQYF.

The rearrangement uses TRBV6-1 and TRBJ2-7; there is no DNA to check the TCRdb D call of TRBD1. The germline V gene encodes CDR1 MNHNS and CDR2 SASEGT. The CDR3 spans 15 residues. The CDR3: CASSELRGPSYEQYF.

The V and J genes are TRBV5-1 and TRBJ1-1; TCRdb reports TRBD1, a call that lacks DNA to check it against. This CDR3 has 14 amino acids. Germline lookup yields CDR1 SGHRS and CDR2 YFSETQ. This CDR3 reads CASSFGVGAPEAFF.

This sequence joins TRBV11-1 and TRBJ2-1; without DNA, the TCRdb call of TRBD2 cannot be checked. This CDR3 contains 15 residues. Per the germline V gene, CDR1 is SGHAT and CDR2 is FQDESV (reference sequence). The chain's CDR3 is CASSLASGGSGEQFF. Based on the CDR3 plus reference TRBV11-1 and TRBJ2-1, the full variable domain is EAEVAQSPRYKITEKSQAVAFWCDPISGHATLYWYRQILGQGPELLVQFQDESVVDDSQLPKDRFSAERLKGVDSTLKIQPAELGDSAMYLCASSLASGGSGEQFFGPGTRLTVL.